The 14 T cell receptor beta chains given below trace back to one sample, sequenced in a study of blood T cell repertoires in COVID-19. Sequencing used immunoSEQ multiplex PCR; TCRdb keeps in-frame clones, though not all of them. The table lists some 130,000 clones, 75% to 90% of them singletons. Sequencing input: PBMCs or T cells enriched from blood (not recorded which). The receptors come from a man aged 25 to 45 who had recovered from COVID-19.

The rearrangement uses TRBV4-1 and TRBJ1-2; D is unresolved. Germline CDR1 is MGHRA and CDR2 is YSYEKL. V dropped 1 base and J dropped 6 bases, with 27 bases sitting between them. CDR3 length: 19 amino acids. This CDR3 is CASSQGWFWVKESTDGYTF. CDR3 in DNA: TGCGCCAGCAGCCAAGGGTGGTTTTGGGTGAAGGAATCAACAGATGGCTACACCTTC.

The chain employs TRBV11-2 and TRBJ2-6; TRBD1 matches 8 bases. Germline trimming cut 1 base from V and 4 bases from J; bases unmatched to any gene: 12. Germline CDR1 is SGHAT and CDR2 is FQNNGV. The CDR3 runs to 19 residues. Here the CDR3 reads CASSLVGTGVLGGANVLTF. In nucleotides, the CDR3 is TGTGCCAGCAGCTTAGTGGGGACAGGAGTTCTCGGGGGGGCCAACGTCCTGACTTTC.

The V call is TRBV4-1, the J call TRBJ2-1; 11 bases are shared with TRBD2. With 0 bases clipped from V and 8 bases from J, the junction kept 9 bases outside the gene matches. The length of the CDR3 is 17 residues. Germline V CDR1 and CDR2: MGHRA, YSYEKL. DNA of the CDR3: TGCGCCAGCAGCCAAGATCGGCGACTAGCGGGGTTCGATGAGCAGTTCTTC. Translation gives CASSQDRRLAGFDEQFF.

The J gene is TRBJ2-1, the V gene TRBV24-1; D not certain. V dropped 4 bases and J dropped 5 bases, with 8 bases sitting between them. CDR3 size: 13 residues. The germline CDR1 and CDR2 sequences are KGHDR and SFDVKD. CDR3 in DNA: TGTGCCACCAGTGACCTGAACAACAATGAGCAGTTCTTC. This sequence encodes CATSDLNNNEQFF.

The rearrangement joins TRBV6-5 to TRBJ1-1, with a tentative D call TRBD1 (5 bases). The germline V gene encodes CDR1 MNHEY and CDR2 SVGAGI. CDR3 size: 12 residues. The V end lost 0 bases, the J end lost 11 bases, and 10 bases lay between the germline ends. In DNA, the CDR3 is TGTGCCAGCAGTTACTCGGGAGGGGAGGCTTTCTTT. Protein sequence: CASSYSGGEAFF.

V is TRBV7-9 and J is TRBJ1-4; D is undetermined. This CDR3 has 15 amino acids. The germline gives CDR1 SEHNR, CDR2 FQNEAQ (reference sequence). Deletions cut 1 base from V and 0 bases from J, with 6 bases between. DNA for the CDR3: TGTGCCAGCAGCTTAGGGAGTTCAACTAATGAAAAACTGTTTTTT. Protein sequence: CASSLGSSTNEKLFF.

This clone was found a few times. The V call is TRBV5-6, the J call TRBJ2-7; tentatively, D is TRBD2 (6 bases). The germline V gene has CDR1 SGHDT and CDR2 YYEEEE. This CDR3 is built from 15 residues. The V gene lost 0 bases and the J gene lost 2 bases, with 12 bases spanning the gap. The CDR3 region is CASSLGGDWTYEQYF. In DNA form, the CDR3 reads TGTGCCAGCAGCTTGGGCGGGGACTGGACCTACGAGCAGTACTTC. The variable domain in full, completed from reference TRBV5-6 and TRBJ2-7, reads DAGVTQSPTHLIKTRGQQVTLRCSPKSGHDTVSWYQQALGQGPQFIFQYYEEEERQRGNFPDRFSGHQFPNYSSELNVNALLLGDSALYLCASSLGGDWTYEQYFGPGTRLTVT.

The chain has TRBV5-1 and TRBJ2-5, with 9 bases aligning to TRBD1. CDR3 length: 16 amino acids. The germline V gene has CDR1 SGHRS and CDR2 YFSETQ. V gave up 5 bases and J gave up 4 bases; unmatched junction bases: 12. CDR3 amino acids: CASRFTGTGKGETQYF. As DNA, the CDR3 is TGCGCCAGCAGATTTACCGGGACAGGGAAAGGAGAGACCCAGTACTTC.

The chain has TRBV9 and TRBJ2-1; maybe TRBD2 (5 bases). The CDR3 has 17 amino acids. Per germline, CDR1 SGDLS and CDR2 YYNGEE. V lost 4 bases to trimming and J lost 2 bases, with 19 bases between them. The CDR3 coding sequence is TGTGCCAGCAGCATCACCGCCCAGAGCGGCCCCTACAATGAGCAGTTCTTC. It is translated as CASSITAQSGPYNEQFF.

The DNA for the CDR3 is TGTGCCAGCAGCTTGGAGGGGTTTTCCTACGAGCAGTACTTC. It yields the protein CASSLEGFSYEQYF. The V call is TRBV5-4, the J call TRBJ2-7, with D perhaps matching TRBD1 (5 bases). The CDR3 runs to 14 residues. In germline, CDR1 is SGHNT, CDR2 YYREEE (reference sequence). The V end lost 0 bases, the J end lost 1 base, and 8 bases lay between the germline ends.

The CDR3 coding sequence is TGTGCCATCAGTCCCCACAGGGAGAATCAGCCCCAGCATTTT. It encodes CAISPHRENQPQHF. V usage is TRBV10-3 and J usage is TRBJ1-5, with D tentatively TRBD1 (6 bases). In germline, CDR1 is ENHRY, CDR2 SYGVKD. The CDR3 is 14 residues long. V lost 5 bases, J lost 4 bases, and 12 bases lay in between.

The chain's CDR3 is CASGLRGNTIYF. CDR3 coding DNA: TGTGCTAGTGGTTTGCGTGGAAACACCATATATTTT. This chain links TRBV12-5 with TRBJ1-3; D remains unclear. The CDR3 has 12 residues. Trimming left V 2 bases short and J 3 bases short, with 2 bases between. Germline V gene lookup returns CDR1 LGHNT and CDR2 FRNRAP.

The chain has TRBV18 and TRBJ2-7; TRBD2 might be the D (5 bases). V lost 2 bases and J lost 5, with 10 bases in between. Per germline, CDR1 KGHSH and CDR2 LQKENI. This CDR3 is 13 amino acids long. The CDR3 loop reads CASSPGRAHEQYV. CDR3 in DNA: TGTGCCAGCTCACCAGGGCGGGCTCACGAGCAGTACGTC.

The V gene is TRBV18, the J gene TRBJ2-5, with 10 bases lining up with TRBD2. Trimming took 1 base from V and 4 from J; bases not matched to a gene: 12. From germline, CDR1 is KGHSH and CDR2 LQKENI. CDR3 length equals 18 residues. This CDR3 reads CASSPLIGASGRGETQYF. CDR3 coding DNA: TGTGCCAGCTCACCACTAATAGGAGCTAGCGGGAGAGGAGAGACCCAGTACTTC.